These 15 T cell receptor beta chains share one sample of origin, sequenced in a study of T cells after posttransplantation cyclophosphamide (dated by TCRdb to the mid-2010s). Libraries were prepared through the immunoSEQ multiplex PCR assay. Held by TCRdb, this immuneACCESS table contains in-frame sequences only and omits some clones. Under half of the omission traces to an unresolved V gene where checked; the cause of the rest is unknown. The sample yields 20,000 to 30,000 clones; more than 70% were counted once. Approximately 6.7% of the sample comes from the top ten. The sequencing input was PBMCs. These receptors all stem from a woman aged 60-75 years with a blood cancer, CMV-positive, and with a related stem cell donor.

The chain uses TRBV7-3 and TRBJ2-1; TRBD2 matches at 9 bases. The CDR3 sequence is 15 residues long. V trimming: 5 bases; J trimming: 3 bases; junction bases outside the gene matches: 5. CDR1 SGHTA and CDR2 FQGTGA come from the germline V gene. This chain's CDR3 is CASSPQTSGYNEQFF. CDR3 bases: TGTGCCAGCAGCCCGCAGACTAGCGGCTACAATGAGCAGTTCTTC.

This chain links TRBV7-9 with TRBJ2-1; 13 bases line up with TRBD2. After removal of 2 bases from V and 3 bases from J, the junction contained 1 base not matched to a gene. The CDR3 length is 16 residues. Germline-derived CDR1 and CDR2 are SEHNR and FQNEAQ (reference sequence). The CDR3 protein is CASSLTSGRVYNEQFF. For the CDR3, the DNA is TGTGCCAGCAGCTTAACTAGCGGGAGGGTCTACAATGAGCAGTTCTTC.

The chain joins TRBV6-5 to TRBJ2-3; D remains unclear. V gave up 0 bases and J gave up 3 bases, with 10 bases separating them. The CDR3 has 15 residues. Germline values: CDR1 MNHEY, CDR2 SVGAGI. Here the CDR3 DNA reads TGTGCCAGCAGTTACTCGAGGAGCGTAACAGATACGCAGTATTTT. This encodes CASSYSRSVTDTQYF.

The chain employs TRBV5-6 and TRBJ2-3; 11 bases fit TRBD2. The CDR3 loop spans 18 amino acids. Germline CDR1 reads SGHDT; CDR2 reads YYEEEE. V lost 1 base, J lost 5 bases, and 12 bases stayed unmatched. CDR3 protein: CASSLSGLAAIRRDTQYF. In DNA form, the CDR3 reads TGTGCCAGCAGCTTGTCGGGACTAGCGGCTATAAGGCGAGATACGCAGTATTTT.

V is TRBV11-2 and J is TRBJ2-1, with 9 nucleotides matching TRBD2. The CDR3 totals 15 residues. In germline, CDR1 is SGHAT, CDR2 FQNNGV. Trimming at V came to 4 bases and at J to 6 bases, leaving 7 bases not matched to a gene. The CDR3 nucleotides read TGTGCCAGCAGCTCTACACAGGGACTAGCCAATGAGCAGTTCTTC. This sequence encodes CASSSTQGLANEQFF.

The chain combines TRBV27 with TRBJ2-3, with a possible D match to TRBD1 (6 bases). The V and J ends lost 6 bases and 1 base respectively, with 8 bases between them. There are 13 residues in the CDR3. Germline V CDR1 and CDR2: MNHEY, SMNVEV (reference sequence). CDR3 sequence (DNA): TGTGCCAGCAGGCGACAGGGCACAGATACGCAGTATTTT. Its protein is CASRRQGTDTQYF.

The genes are TRBV10-2 and TRBJ2-5, with TRBD2 matching over 14 bases. The DNA end is more similar to TRBJ2-7, so the J call may be wrong. Germline V CDR1 and CDR2: WSHSY, SAAADI. The CDR3 sequence is 13 residues long. DNA of the CDR3: TGCGCCAGCCTGGGACTAGCGGGAGACGAGCAGTACTTC. Translating gives CASLGLAGDEQYF.

The V and J genes are TRBV5-1 and TRBJ2-7, with TRBD2 matching over 10 bases. The CDR3 sequence is 14 residues long. The V and J ends lost 5 bases and 4 bases, in that order; junction bases with no gene match: 6. The germline CDR1 and CDR2 sequences are SGHRS and YFSETQ. This CDR3 is CASRPGLAVYEQYF. CDR3 sequence (DNA): TGCGCCAGCAGACCCGGACTAGCGGTTTACGAGCAGTACTTC.

The chain carries TRBV25-1 and TRBJ1-2; the D gene is possibly TRBD1 (6 bases). The germline V and J ends were trimmed by 3 bases and 4 bases, with 15 bases remaining between them. Per germline, CDR1 MGHDK and CDR2 SYGVNS. CDR3 length: 15 residues. The CDR3 loop is CASSDGSGQSYGYTF. CDR3 bases: TGTGCCAGCAGTGACGGCTCCGGACAGAGCTATGGCTACACCTTC.

This chain links TRBV15 with TRBJ2-7, with 7 bases aligning to TRBD1. V lost 2 bases, J lost 2 bases, and 6 bases stayed unmatched. The germline V gene encodes CDR1 LNHNV and CDR2 YYDKDF (reference sequence). The CDR3 sequence is 15 residues long. The CDR3 here is CATSRQTGSPYEQYF. For the CDR3, the DNA is TGTGCCACCAGCAGACAGACAGGGTCGCCCTACGAGCAGTACTTC.

This chain joins TRBV9 and TRBJ1-5, with 9 bases fitting TRBD1. The CDR3 covers 13 residues. Germline CDR1 and CDR2: SGDLS and YYNGEE. The junction had 1 base not matched to a gene; V was cut back by 4 bases and J by 5 bases. CDR3 region: CASSRTGDQPQHF. The CDR3 DNA sequence: TGTGCCAGCAGCCGGACAGGGGATCAGCCCCAGCATTTT.

The chain has TRBV2 and TRBJ2-5, with D tentatively TRBD1 (6 bases). Germline V gene lookup returns CDR1 SNHLY and CDR2 FYNNEI. V gave up 8 bases and J gave up 5 bases, with 18 bases separating them. The CDR3 is 14 residues long. For the CDR3, the DNA is TGTGCCAGCTGCCGGGACCCAAGGGGGGAGACCCAGTACTTC. Translated: CASCRDPRGETQYF. The variable domain in full, with the rest retrieved from reference TRBV2 and TRBJ2-5, is EPEVTQTPSHQVTQMGQEVILRCVPISNHLYFYWYRQILGQKVEFLVSFYNNEISEKSEIFDDQFSVERPDGSNFTLKIRSTKLEDSAMYFCASCRDPRGETQYFGPGTRLLVL.

This clone was picked up a small number of times. The chain employs TRBV11-2 and TRBJ2-5, with D possibly being TRBD2 (6 bases). Trimming shortened V by 5 bases and J by 2 bases, and 12 bases separated the two germline ends. The germline V gene has CDR1 SGHAT and CDR2 FQNNGV. The CDR3 runs to 14 residues. For the CDR3, the DNA is TGTGCCAGCAGCGATCAGGGACTTCAAGAGACCCAGTACTTC. Translation: CASSDQGLQETQYF.

This chain connects TRBV9 to TRBJ2-2; 10 positions match TRBD2. The CDR3 length is 16 residues. After removal of 3 bases from V and 0 bases from J, the junction contained 2 bases not matched to a gene. Germline CDR1 and CDR2: SGDLS and YYNGEE. The CDR3 here is CASSAGTSANTGELFF. CDR3 in DNA: TGTGCCAGCAGCGCCGGGACTAGCGCGAACACCGGGGAGCTGTTTTTT. The full variable domain, its missing parts supplied by reference TRBV9 and TRBJ2-2, is DSGVTQTPKHLITATGQRVTLRCSPRSGDLSVYWYQQSLDQGLQFLIQYYNGEERAKGNILERFSAQQFPDLHSELNLSSLELGDSALYFCASSAGTSANTGELFFGEGSRLTVL.

This clone rates as large (0.1 to 1%). The genes are TRBV29-1 and TRBJ2-1; 9 nucleotides agree with TRBD1. This CDR3 is 17 amino acids long. J gave up 8 bases and V 5 bases, and 19 bases lay outside the gene matches. CDR1 and CDR2 from the germline V gene are SQVTM and ANQGSEA. This chain's CDR3 is CSVQFGTGHGTRDEQFF. For the CDR3, the DNA is TGCAGCGTTCAGTTCGGGACAGGGCATGGTACACGCGATGAGCAGTTCTTC.